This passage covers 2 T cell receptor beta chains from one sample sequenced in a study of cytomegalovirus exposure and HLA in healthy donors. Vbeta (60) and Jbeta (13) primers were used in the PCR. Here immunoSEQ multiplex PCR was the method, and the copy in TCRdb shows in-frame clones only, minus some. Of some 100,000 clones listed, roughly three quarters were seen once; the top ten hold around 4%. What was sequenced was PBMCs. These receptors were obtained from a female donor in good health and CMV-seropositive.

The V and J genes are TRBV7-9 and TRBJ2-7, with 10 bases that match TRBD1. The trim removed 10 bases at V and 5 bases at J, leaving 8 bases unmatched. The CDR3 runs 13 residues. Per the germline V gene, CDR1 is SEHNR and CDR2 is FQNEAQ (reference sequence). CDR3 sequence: CATSGTGVHEQYF. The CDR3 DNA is TGTGCCACCTCCGGGACAGGGGTCCACGAGCAGTACTTC.

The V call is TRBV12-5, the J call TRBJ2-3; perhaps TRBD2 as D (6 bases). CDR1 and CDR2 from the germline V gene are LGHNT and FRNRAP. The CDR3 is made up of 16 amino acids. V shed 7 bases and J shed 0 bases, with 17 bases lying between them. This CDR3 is CASAQRISGSTDTQYF. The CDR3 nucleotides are TGTGCTAGTGCACAGAGGATTAGCGGTAGCACAGATACGCAGTATTTT.